Listed here is a single TCR beta chain. Its target is not known. TCRdb's copy holds only in-frame clones and misses some; the assay was immunoSEQ multiplex PCR. The sample records roughly 12,000 clones, just over 65% being singletons. The ends were cut back, 6 bases at V and 4 bases at J, with 22 bases in the middle. The CDR3 contains 16 residues. Germline CDR1 SGDLS, CDR2 YYNGEE. The data stem from a study of tumor-infiltrating lymphocytes in localized non-small cell lung cancer. Study conclusions and caveats: Different pieces of the same tissue went to different assays, confounding technical variation with intratumor heterogeneity.

The chain employs TRBV9 and TRBJ2-5; TRBD2 is a possible D gene (7 bases). This clonotype originated in a human donor with non-small cell lung cancer. The sequencing sample was made of uninvolved lung tissue not adjacent to the tumor. The CDR3 DNA reads TGTGCCAGCACCCCAGGTGGGGGGGGCGCGGGAGAGACCCAGTACTTC. Its translation is CASTPGGGGAGETQYF.